These 20 T cell receptor beta chains were all obtained from the same sample, sequenced in a study of cytomegalovirus exposure and HLA in healthy donors. Profiling relied on immunoSEQ multiplex PCR, and the TCRdb table lists in-frame clones only, not all of them. Of tens of thousands of clones detected, around four fifths appear once; the ten largest clones hold about 3%. The sequencing input was PBMCs. These receptors originate from a man in his thirties or forties in good health and CMV-seronegative.

The rearrangement links TRBV7-2 to TRBJ2-2; TRBD2 is a possible D gene (5 bases). V was clipped by 0 bases and J by 9 bases, with 8 bases between them. Germline loops: CDR1 SGHTA, CDR2 FQGNSA. There are 13 residues in the CDR3. The CDR3 loop reads CASSLARVRELFF. The CDR3 DNA is TGTGCCAGCAGCTTAGCGAGGGTGCGGGAGCTGTTTTTT.

The chain is built from TRBV7-2 and TRBJ1-2; weak D call: TRBD1 (5 bases). Germline V CDR1 and CDR2: SGHTA, FQGNSA. This CDR3 is built from 13 residues. The V and J ends lost 2 bases and 8 bases respectively, with 12 bases between them. In nucleotides, the CDR3 is TGTGCCAGCAGCTTATCGCAGGGCAGGGGCTACACCTTC. It is translated as CASSLSQGRGYTF.

The chain combines TRBV30 with TRBJ1-2; possibly TRBD1 for D (6 bases). The germline V gene has CDR1 GTSNPN and CDR2 SVGIG (reference sequence). The CDR3 runs to 13 residues. The germline V and J ends were trimmed by 1 base and 5 bases, with 11 bases remaining between them. CDR3 region: CAWSAGGKYGYTF. The CDR3 DNA reads as TGTGCCTGGAGTGCGGGGGGCAAGTATGGCTACACCTTC. The full variable domain, completed using reference TRBV30 and TRBJ1-2, is SQTIHQWPATLVQPVGSPLSLECTVEGTSNPNLYWYRQAAGRGLQLLFYSVGIGQISSEVPQNLSASRPQDRQFILSSKKLLLSDSGFYLCAWSAGGKYGYTFGSGTRLTVV.

V usage is TRBV4-3 and J usage is TRBJ2-5, with D possibly TRBD2 on 5 matching bases. The ends were cut back, 0 bases at V and 4 bases at J, with 15 bases in the middle. The CDR3 runs to 16 residues. The germline gives CDR1 LGHNA, CDR2 YSLEER. CDR3 loop: CASSQELGLPGETQYF. CDR3 nucleotide sequence: TGCGCCAGCAGCCAAGAGTTAGGACTGCCGGGAGAGACCCAGTACTTC.

The chain combines TRBV18 with TRBJ2-2, with D maybe TRBD2 (5 bases). The CDR3 has 17 amino acids. V gave up 0 bases and J gave up 0 bases, with 11 bases separating them. Per the germline V gene, CDR1 is KGHSH and CDR2 is LQKENI. Here the CDR3 DNA reads TGTGCCAGCTCACCACCGGGAGCCGGATCGAACACCGGGGAGCTGTTTTTT. Translating it yields CASSPPGAGSNTGELFF.

The genes are TRBV18 and TRBJ1-1, with D unclear. Between the trimmed V and J ends, which lost 5 bases and 0 bases, there was a span of 10 bases. The CDR3 consists of 14 residues. The V gene's germline CDR1 is KGHSH and CDR2 LQKENI. The CDR3 here is CASSADTLNTEAFF. CDR3 in DNA: TGTGCCAGCTCAGCTGACACACTGAACACTGAAGCTTTCTTT.

The chain carries TRBV6-5 and TRBJ2-1; 7 positions match TRBD2. The germline CDR1 and CDR2 sequences are MNHEY and SVGAGI. V was pared by 8 bases and J by 12 bases, with 7 bases of the junction left unmatched. CDR3 length: 11 amino acids. CDR3 sequence: CASGRRERQFF. The CDR3 region has the DNA TGTGCCAGCGGTAGGCGGGAGAGGCAGTTCTTC.

The chain uses TRBV28 and TRBJ1-5; maybe TRBD1 (5 bases). Trimming pared 2 bases from V and 5 bases from J, leaving 10 bases between. In germline, CDR1 is MDHEN, CDR2 SYDVKM. This CDR3 spans 14 amino acids. The DNA of the CDR3 is TGTGCCAGCAGTTTAATTCAGGGCCATCAGCCCCAGCATTTT. It encodes CASSLIQGHQPQHF.

This rearrangement joins TRBV6-5 to TRBJ1-3; 7 bases line up with TRBD1. Losses at the gene ends were 8 bases for V and 9 bases for J; bases not matched to a gene: 4. In germline, CDR1 is MNHEY, CDR2 SVGAGI. This CDR3 has 11 amino acids. CDR3 DNA: TGTGCCAGCTCAAACAGGGGCACCATATATTTT. It encodes CASSNRGTIYF.

J is TRBJ1-5 and V is TRBV2, with 7 bases identical to TRBD1. Germline V gives CDR1 SNHLY, CDR2 FYNNEI. The CDR3 has 14 residues. Trimming took 6 bases from V and 0 from J; bases not matched to a gene: 2. The CDR3 loop reads CASRGDSSNQPQHF. CDR3 DNA sequence: TGTGCCAGCAGAGGGGACAGTAGCAATCAGCCCCAGCATTTT.

The genes are TRBV4-1 and TRBJ2-1; D perhaps matches TRBD1 (5 bases). Germline CDR1 reads MGHRA; CDR2 reads YSYEKL. The V and J ends lost 1 base and 8 bases respectively, with 9 bases between them. The CDR3 runs 13 residues. CDR3 residues: CASSQVGVDEQFF. Here the CDR3 DNA reads TGCGCCAGCAGCCAAGTAGGGGTGGATGAGCAGTTCTTC.

The genes are TRBV20-1 and TRBJ2-7, with 8 nucleotides matching TRBD1. The ends lost 5 bases at V and 7 bases at J; junction bases unmatched: 4. Germline assignment: CDR1 DFQATT and CDR2 SNEGSKA (reference sequence). The CDR3 covers 11 residues. CDR3 nucleotide sequence: TGCAGTGCTCGGACAGGGAGAGAGCAGTACGTC. Amino acid sequence: CSARTGREQYV.

The V call is TRBV7-9, the J call TRBJ2-2, with D unresolved. V was cut by 5 bases and J by 3 bases, with 10 bases left in between. CDR1 is SEHNR, CDR2 FQNEAQ, per germline (reference sequence). The CDR3 totals 14 residues. The CDR3 spells CASSGFRDTGELFF. The CDR3 region has the DNA TGTGCCAGCAGCGGGTTTCGGGACACCGGGGAGCTGTTTTTT.

The chain links TRBV7-6 to TRBJ2-3; 8 bases map to TRBD2. V shed 4 bases and J 4 bases; nucleotides not matched to a gene: 13. The germline CDR1 and CDR2 sequences are SGHVS and FNYEAQ. The CDR3 contains 17 residues. CDR3 nucleotides: TGTGCCAGCAGCTCTTATAGCGGGGCAGGTTTGGCAGATACGCAGTATTTT. This encodes CASSSYSGAGLADTQYF.

The chain recombines TRBV30 with TRBJ2-1, with TRBD2 matching 11 bases. The CDR3 contains 14 residues. In germline, CDR1 is GTSNPN, CDR2 SVGIG (reference sequence). The J segment lost 4 bases and the V segment lost 2 bases, leaving 1 base of the junction unmatched. CDR3 DNA sequence: TGTGCCTGGAGTCTAGCGGGGGGTTACAATGAGCAGTTCTTC. Translating it yields CAWSLAGGYNEQFF.

This chain joins TRBV28 and TRBJ2-1, with D possibly being TRBD2 (6 bases). This CDR3 has 12 residues. CDR1 is MDHEN, CDR2 SYDVKM, per germline. V lost 8 bases, J lost 5 bases, and 10 bases lay in between. CDR3 loop: CASARGNNEQFF. The CDR3 DNA is TGTGCCAGCGCCCGGGGGAACAATGAGCAGTTCTTC.

About this clone itself: A read error may account for a junction end that differs from germline. V is TRBV7-7 and J is TRBJ2-1; TRBD2 aligns across 14 bases. CDR1 is SSHAT and CDR2 is FNYEAQ in the germline V gene (reference sequence). This CDR3 has 15 residues. The CDR3 protein is CASSPGLAGARGQFF. DNA for the CDR3: TGTGCTAGCAGCCCGGGACTAGCGGGGGCTCGGGGGCAGTTCTTC.

The V call is TRBV5-1, the J call TRBJ1-1, with a possible D match to TRBD1 (6 bases). Germline V gives CDR1 SGHRS, CDR2 YFSETQ. The CDR3 spans 15 residues. The ends were cut back, 3 bases at V and 3 bases at J, with 15 bases in the middle. The CDR3 spells CASSWGGGTDTEAFF. CDR3 in DNA: TGCGCCAGCAGCTGGGGCGGGGGCACGGACACTGAAGCTTTCTTT.

This clone appeared once. The chain is built from TRBV2 and TRBJ2-2; 7 bases agree with TRBD1. CDR1 and CDR2 (germline): SNHLY, FYNNEI. V shed 6 bases and J 4 bases; nucleotides not matched to a gene: 5. The CDR3 contains 14 residues. CDR3 DNA: TGTGCCAGCAGGCCCCCAGGGGGCACCGGGGAGCTGTTTTTT. Protein: CASRPPGGTGELFF.

This CDR3 is CASGRVTGYTF. The CDR3 nucleotides read TGTGCCAGCGGCAGGGTTACTGGCTACACCTTC. This rearrangement joins TRBV28 to TRBJ1-2; TRBD1 is a possible D gene (5 bases). The CDR3 consists of 11 residues. Trimming took 8 bases from V and 7 from J, leaving 11 bases between them. CDR1 MDHEN and CDR2 SYDVKM come from the germline V gene.